These T cell receptor beta chains were read from a single sample in a study of vaccination and CD4 T cells after COVID-19. MiXCR was run by TCRdb on the PCR reads, yielding one entry per CDR3 protein. Of 9,900 or so distinct CDR3 sequences in the sample, 44% were seen once. These receptors are not linked to any known antigen. Sequencing was performed on CD4+ T cells from blood, cultured in vitro. The receptors shown here come from a human donor in good health. Both conserved end residues are part of each CDR3. D genes are given only for firm matches. Clone size is given for some rows only: seen once, a few or many times, or a class if the clone is expanded.

V	D	size	J	DNA	CDR3
TRBV7-9	NA	NA	TRBJ1-1	TGTGCCAGCAGCTCAGCGTGGGTGAACACTGAAGCTTTCTTT	CASSSAWVNTEAFF
TRBV15	TRBD2	NA	TRBJ2-2	TGTGCCACCAGCAGGGGACTAGGAAACACCGGGGAGCTGTTTTTT	CATSRGLGNTGELFF
TRBV7-2	NA	few	TRBJ1-2	TGTGCCAGCAGCTTAATTGGGAGGACGATCACCCCCTTTGTTGACACCTTC	CASSLIGRTITPFVDTF
TRBV24-1	NA	few	TRBJ2-1	TGTGCCACCAGTGATATGGGCCCAGAGCCCTACAATGAGCAGTTCTTC	CATSDMGPEPYNEQFF
TRBV2	NA	once	TRBJ2-7	TGTGCCAGTCGCTGGGAAGGGCAACTCGAGCAGTACTTC	CASRWEGQLEQYF
TRBV6-2/TRBV6-3	NA	NA	TRBJ1-2	TGTGCCAGCAGGCCCCGGGGGCTCACGGGAGATGGCTACACCTTC	CASRPRGLTGDGYTF
TRBV7-2	TRBD2	NA	TRBJ2-7	TGTGCCAGCAGCTTCCCGGGACTAGCGGGAGACGAGCAGTACTTC	CASSFPGLAGDEQYF
TRBV4-2	TRBD2	NA	TRBJ2-5	TGTGCCAGCAGCCTCCAAGCGAGCGGGAGCCAAGAGACCCAGTACTTC	CASSLQASGSQETQYF
TRBV6-2/TRBV6-3	NA	NA	TRBJ2-7	TGTGCCAGCAGTTCGTGGGGACCAGCGGGCCCCTACGAGCAGTACTTC	CASSSWGPAGPYEQYF
TRBV5-4	NA	NA	TRBJ2-5	TGTGCCAGCAGATACAGGTTTGGGGAGACCCAGTACTTC	CASRYRFGETQYF
TRBV6-1	NA	NA	TRBJ2-5	TGTGCCAGCAGCAGGGACTTCGGAGAGACCCAGTACTTC	CASSRDFGETQYF
TRBV20-1	TRBD2	NA	TRBJ2-1	TGCAGTGCTAGCGGACTAGCGGGAGTTTCCTACAATGAGCAGTTCTTC	CSASGLAGVSYNEQFF
TRBV7-2	NA	few	TRBJ1-1	TGTGCCAGCAGCTTTCGGGCACGGGCCACTGAAGCTTTCTTT	CASSFRARATEAFF
TRBV2	NA	NA	TRBJ2-2	TGTGCCAGCGCGGCCGTCGGCGGGGAGCTGTTTTTT	CASAAVGGELFF
TRBV5-1	TRBD1	NA	TRBJ1-2	TGCGCCAGCAGCTTGGACGGGACAGGTCGTTATGGCTACACCTTC	CASSLDGTGRYGYTF
TRBV6-4	TRBD2	NA	TRBJ2-3	TGTGCCAGCAGTGACTCTAGCGGGAGCTCAGATACGCAGTATTTT	CASSDSSGSSDTQYF
TRBV2	TRBD1	NA	TRBJ1-5	TGTGCCAGCAGGAGGGACAGGGGGAGCAATCAGCCCCAGCATTTT	CASRRDRGSNQPQHF
TRBV20-1	NA	medium-sized	TRBJ1-3	TGCAGTGCCCACCGCTACTCTGGAAACACCATATATTTT	CSAHRYSGNTIYF
TRBV2	TRBD2	NA	TRBJ2-1	TGTGCCAGCACGCCGGGACTAGCGTCCAATGAGCAGTTCTTC	CASTPGLASNEQFF
TRBV24-1	NA	NA	TRBJ2-3	TGTGCCACCATGGGAAGCACAGATACGCAGTATTTT	CATMGSTDTQYF
TRBV28	NA	NA	TRBJ2-1	TGTGCCAGCAGTCCCTCCCTTGGGGTGGTCAATGAGCAGTTCTTC	CASSPSLGVVNEQFF
TRBV6-2/TRBV6-3	TRBD1	NA	TRBJ2-2	TGTGCCAGCAGTTACCAGGACAGGGGTAACACCGGGGAGCTGTTTTTT	CASSYQDRGNTGELFF
TRBV5-6	TRBD2	NA	TRBJ2-5	TGTGCCAGCAGCGCAGACCGACTGGCGGGAGGAGAGACCCAGTACTTC	CASSADRLAGGETQYF
TRBV19	NA	NA	TRBJ1-1	TGTGCCAGTAGTATACAGTCTGAAGCTTTCTTT	CASSIQSEAFF
TRBV30	TRBD1	NA	TRBJ2-7	TGTGCCTCGGGACAGGCAAGGTACGAGCAGTACTTC	CASGQARYEQYF
TRBV6-1	NA	NA	TRBJ2-7	TGTGCCAGCAGAACCTTCTACGAGCAGTACTTC	CASRTFYEQYF
TRBV7-2	NA	NA	TRBJ2-2	TGTGCCAGCAGCTTACAGCGAACGAACACCGGGGAGCTGTTTTTT	CASSLQRTNTGELFF
TRBV20-1	NA	NA	TRBJ2-5	TGCAGTGCTCGAACGGACGTCGGCGGCGAGTACTTC	CSARTDVGGEYF
TRBV10-3	TRBD1	NA	TRBJ1-5	TGTGCCATCAGTGAAGACAGGGAACAGCCCCAGCATTTT	CAISEDREQPQHF
TRBV27	TRBD2	NA	TRBJ2-1	TGTGCCAGCAGTTTTGCTAGCGGGCGGGGCAATGAGCAGTTCTTC	CASSFASGRGNEQFF
TRBV20-1	NA	NA	TRBJ1-2	TGCAGTCTTATACGGGATCCTAACTATGGCTACACCTTC	CSLIRDPNYGYTF